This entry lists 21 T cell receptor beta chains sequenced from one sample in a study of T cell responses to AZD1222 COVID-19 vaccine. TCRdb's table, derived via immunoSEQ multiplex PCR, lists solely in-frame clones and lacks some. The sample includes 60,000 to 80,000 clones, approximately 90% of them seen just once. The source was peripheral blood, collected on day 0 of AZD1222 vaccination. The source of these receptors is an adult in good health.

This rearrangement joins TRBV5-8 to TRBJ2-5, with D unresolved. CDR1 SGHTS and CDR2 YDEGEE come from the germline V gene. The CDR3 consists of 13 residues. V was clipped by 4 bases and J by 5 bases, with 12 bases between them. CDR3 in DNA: TGTGCCAGCAGCCTGCGACTGGGGGAGACCCAGTACTTC. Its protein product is CASSLRLGETQYF.

CDR3 region: CASSGQGAGELFF. In nucleotides, the CDR3 is TGTGCCAGCAGCGGCCAGGGGGCCGGGGAGCTGTTTTTT. The V and J genes are TRBV3-1 (or the pseudogene TRBV3-2) and TRBJ2-2; 7 bases are shared with TRBD1. There are 13 residues in the CDR3. Per the germline V gene, CDR1 is LGHDT and CDR2 is YNNKEL (reference sequence). Losses at the gene ends were 5 bases for V and 6 bases for J; bases not matched to a gene: 3.

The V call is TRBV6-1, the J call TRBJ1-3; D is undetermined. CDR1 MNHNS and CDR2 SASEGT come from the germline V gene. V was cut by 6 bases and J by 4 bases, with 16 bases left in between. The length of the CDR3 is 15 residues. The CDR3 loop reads CASRDGRPGGNTIYF. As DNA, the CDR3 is TGTGCCAGCAGGGATGGACGTCCAGGAGGAAACACCATATATTTT.

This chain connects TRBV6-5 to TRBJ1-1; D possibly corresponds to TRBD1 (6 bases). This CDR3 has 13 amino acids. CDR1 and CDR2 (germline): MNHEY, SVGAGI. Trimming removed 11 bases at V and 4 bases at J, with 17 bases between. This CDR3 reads CASQRGAGTEAFF. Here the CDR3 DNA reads TGTGCCTCGCAGAGGGGGGCTGGCACTGAAGCTTTCTTT.

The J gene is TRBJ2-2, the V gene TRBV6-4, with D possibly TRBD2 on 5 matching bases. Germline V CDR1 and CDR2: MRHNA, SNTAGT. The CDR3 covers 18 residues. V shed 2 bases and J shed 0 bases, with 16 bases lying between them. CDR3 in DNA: TGTGCCAGCAGTGACCACCTTGGAGTAGCGACGAACACCGGGGAGCTGTTTTTT. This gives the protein CASSDHLGVATNTGELFF.

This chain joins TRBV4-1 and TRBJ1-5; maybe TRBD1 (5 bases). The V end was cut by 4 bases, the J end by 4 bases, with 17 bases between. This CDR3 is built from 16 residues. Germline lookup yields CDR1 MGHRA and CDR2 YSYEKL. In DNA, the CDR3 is TGCGCCAGCAGCCTCGGCCGGGACTTCGGGAATCAGCCCCAGCATTTT. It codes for CASSLGRDFGNQPQHF.

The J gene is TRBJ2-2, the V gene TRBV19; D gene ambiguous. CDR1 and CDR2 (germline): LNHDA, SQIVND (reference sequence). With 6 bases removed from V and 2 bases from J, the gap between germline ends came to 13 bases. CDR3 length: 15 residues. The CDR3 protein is CASRRQDENTGELFF. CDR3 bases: TGTGCCAGTAGGCGGCAGGACGAAAACACCGGGGAGCTGTTTTTT.

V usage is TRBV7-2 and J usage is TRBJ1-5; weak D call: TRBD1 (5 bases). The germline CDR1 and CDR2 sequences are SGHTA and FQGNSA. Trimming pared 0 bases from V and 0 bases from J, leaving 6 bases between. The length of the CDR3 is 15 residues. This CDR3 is CASSLAGGSNQPQHF. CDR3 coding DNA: TGTGCCAGCAGCTTAGCGGGGGGTAGCAATCAGCCCCAGCATTTT.

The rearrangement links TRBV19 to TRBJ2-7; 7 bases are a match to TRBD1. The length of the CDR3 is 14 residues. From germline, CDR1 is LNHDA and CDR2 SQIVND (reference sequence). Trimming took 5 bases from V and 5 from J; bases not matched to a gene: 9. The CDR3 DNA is TGTGCCAGTAGTCCCGGGACAGCGGAGGACGAGCAGTACTTC. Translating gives CASSPGTAEDEQYF.

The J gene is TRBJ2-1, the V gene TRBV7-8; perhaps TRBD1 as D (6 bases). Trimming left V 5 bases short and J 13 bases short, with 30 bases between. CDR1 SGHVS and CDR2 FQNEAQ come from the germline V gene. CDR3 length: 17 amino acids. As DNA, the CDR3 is TGTGCCAGCAGCATTGGAACGGCCGGGACAAGTATTCGAAAACAGTTCTTC. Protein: CASSIGTAGTSIRKQFF.

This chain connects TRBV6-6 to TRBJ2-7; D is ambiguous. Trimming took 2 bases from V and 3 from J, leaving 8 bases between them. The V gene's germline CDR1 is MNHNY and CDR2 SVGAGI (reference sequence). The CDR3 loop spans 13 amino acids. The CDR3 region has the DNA TGTGCCAGCAGTTACGCTTCGATCTACGAGCAGTACTTC. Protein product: CASSYASIYEQYF.

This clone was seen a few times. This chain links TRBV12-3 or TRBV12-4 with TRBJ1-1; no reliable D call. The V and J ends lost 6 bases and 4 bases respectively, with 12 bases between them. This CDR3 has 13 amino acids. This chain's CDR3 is CASRPGSGTEAFF. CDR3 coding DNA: TGTGCCAGCAGGCCCGGATCCGGCACTGAAGCTTTCTTT.

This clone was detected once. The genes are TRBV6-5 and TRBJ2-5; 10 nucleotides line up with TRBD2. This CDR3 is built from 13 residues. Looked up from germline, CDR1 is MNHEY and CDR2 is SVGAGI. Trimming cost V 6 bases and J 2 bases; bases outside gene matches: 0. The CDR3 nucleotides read TGTGCCAGCAGGACTAGCGGGCAAGAGACCCAGTACTTC. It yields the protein CASRTSGQETQYF.

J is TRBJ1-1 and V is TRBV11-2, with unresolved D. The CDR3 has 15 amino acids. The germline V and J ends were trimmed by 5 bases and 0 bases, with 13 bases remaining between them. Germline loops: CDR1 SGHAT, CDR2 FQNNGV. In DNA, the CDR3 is TGTGCCAGCAGCCGTCGGGAAGCCCTGAACACTGAAGCTTTCTTT. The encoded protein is CASSRREALNTEAFF. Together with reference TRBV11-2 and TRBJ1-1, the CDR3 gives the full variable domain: EAGVAQSPRYKIIEKRQSVAFWCNPISGHATLYWYQQILGQGPKLLIQFQNNGVVDDSQLPKDRFSAERLKGVDSTLKIQPAKLEDSAVYLCASSRREALNTEAFFGQGTRLTVV.

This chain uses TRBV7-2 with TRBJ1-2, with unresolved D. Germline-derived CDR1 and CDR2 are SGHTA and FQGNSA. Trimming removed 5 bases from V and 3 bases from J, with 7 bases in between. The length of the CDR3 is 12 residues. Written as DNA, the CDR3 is TGTGCCAGCAGCAAGCGGGACTATGGCTACACCTTC. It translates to CASSKRDYGYTF.

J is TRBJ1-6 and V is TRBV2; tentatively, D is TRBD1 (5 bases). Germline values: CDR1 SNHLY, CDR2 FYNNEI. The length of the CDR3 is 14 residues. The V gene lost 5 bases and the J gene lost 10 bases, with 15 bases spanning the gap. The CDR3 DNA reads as TGTGCCAGCAGTAGACCCGAGGGGAGCTCACCCCTCCACTTT. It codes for CASSRPEGSSPLHF. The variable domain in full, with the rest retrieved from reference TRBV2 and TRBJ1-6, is EPEVTQTPSHQVTQMGQEVILRCVPISNHLYFYWYRQILGQKVEFLVSFYNNEISEKSEIFDDQFSVERPDGSNFTLKIRSTKLEDSAMYFCASSRPEGSSPLHFGNGTRLTVT.

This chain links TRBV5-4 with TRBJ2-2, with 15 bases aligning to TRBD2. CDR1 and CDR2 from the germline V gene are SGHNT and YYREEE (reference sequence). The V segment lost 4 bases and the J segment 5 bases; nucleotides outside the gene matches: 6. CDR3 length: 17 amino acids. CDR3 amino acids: CASSQGLAGGSTGELFF. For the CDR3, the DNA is TGTGCCAGCAGCCAGGGACTAGCGGGGGGAAGTACCGGGGAGCTGTTTTTT.

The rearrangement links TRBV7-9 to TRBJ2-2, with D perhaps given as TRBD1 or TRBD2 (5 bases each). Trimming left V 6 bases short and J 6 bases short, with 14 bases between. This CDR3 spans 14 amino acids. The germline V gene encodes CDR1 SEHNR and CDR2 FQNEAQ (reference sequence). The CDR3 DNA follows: TGTGCCAGCAGTGAGGGGTATCTCGCCGGGGAGCTGTTTTTT. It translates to CASSEGYLAGELFF.

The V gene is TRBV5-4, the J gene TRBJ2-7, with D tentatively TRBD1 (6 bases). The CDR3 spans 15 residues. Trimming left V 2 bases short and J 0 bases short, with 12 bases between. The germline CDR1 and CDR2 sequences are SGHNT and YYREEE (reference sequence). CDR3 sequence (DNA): TGTGCCAGCAGCTTTTCCGGGACATTCTCCTACGAGCAGTACTTC. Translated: CASSFSGTFSYEQYF.

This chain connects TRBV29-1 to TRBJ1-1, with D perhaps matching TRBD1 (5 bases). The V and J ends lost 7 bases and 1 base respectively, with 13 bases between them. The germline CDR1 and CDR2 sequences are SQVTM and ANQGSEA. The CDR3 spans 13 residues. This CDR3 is CSGAGIGNTEAFF. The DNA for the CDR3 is TGCAGCGGAGCAGGGATCGGGAACACTGAAGCTTTCTTT.

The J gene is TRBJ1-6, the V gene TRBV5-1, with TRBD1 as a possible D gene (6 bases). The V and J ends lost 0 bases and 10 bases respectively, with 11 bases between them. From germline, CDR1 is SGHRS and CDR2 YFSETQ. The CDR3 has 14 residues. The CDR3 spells CASSLGQEYSPLHF. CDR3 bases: TGCGCCAGCAGCTTGGGACAGGAATACTCACCCCTCCACTTT.